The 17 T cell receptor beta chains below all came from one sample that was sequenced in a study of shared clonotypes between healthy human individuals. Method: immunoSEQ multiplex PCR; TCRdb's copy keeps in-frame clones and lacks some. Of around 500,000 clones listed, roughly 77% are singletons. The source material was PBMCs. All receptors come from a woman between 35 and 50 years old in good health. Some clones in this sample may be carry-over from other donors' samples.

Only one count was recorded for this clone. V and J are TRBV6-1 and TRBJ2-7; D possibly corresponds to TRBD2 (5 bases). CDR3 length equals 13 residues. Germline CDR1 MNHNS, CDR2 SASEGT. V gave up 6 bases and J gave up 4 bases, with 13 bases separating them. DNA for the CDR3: TGTGCCAGCAGCCCTACCCGGGAATACGAGCAGTACTTC. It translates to CASSPTREYEQYF.

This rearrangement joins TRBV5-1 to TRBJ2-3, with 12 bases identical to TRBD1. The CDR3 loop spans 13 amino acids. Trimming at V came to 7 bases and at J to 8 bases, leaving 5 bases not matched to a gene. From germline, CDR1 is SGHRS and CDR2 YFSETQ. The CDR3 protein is CASAGQGASTQYF. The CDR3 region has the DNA TGCGCCAGCGCGGGACAGGGGGCATCTACGCAGTATTTT. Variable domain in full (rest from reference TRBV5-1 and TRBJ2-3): KAGVTQTPRYLIKTRGQQVTLSCSPISGHRSVSWYQQTPGQGLQFLFEYFSETQRNKGNFPGRFSGRQFSNSRSEMNVSTLELGDSALYLCASAGQGASTQYFGPGTRLTVL.

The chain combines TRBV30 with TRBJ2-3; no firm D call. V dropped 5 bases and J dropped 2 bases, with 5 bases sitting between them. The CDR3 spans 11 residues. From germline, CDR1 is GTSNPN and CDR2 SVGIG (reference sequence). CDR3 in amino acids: CAWGLTDTQYF. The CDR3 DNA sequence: TGTGCCTGGGGGCTCACAGATACGCAGTATTTT. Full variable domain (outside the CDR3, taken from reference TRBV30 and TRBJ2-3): SQTIHQWPATLVQPVGSPLSLECTVEGTSNPNLYWYRQAAGRGLQLLFYSVGIGQISSEVPQNLSASRPQDRQFILSSKKLLLSDSGFYLCAWGLTDTQYFGPGTRLTVL.

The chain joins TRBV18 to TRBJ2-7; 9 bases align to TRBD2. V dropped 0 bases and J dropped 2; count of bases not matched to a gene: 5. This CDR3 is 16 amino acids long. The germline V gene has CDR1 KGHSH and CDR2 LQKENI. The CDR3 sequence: CASSPPSGSGTYEQYF. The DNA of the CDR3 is TGTGCCAGCTCACCACCTAGCGGGAGTGGAACCTACGAGCAGTACTTC.

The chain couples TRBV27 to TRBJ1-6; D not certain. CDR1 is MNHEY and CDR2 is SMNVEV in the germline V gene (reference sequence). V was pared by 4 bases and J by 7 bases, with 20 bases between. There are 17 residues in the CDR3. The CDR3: CASSYRTANPTNSPLHF. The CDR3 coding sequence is TGTGCCAGCAGTTACCGGACGGCTAACCCCACAAATTCACCCCTCCACTTT.

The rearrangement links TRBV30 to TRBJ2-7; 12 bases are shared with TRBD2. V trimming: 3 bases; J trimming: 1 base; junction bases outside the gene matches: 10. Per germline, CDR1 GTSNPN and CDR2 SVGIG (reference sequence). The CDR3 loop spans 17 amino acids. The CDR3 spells CAWRPSLAGGPSYEQYF. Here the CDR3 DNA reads TGTGCCTGGAGACCATCACTAGCGGGAGGACCGTCCTACGAGCAGTACTTC.

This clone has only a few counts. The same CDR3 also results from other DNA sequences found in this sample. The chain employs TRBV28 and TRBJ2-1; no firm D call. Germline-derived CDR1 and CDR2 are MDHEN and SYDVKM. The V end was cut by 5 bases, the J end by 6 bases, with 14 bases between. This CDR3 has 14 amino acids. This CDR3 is CASSPPRKGNEQFF. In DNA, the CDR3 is TGTGCCAGCAGTCCCCCAAGGAAAGGCAATGAGCAGTTCTTC.

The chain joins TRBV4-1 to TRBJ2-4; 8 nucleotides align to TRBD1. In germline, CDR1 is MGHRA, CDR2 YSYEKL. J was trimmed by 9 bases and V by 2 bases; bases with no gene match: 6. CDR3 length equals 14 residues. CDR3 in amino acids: CASSQPDRVVIQYF. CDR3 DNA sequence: TGCGCCAGCAGCCAACCGGACAGGGTGGTCATTCAGTACTTC.

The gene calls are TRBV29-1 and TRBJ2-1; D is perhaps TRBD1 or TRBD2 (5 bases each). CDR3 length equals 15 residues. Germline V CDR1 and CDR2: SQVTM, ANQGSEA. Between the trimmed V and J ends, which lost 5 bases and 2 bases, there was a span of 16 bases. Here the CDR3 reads CSVSFDSGPYNEQFF. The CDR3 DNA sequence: TGCAGCGTTTCCTTTGACTCGGGGCCCTACAATGAGCAGTTCTTC.

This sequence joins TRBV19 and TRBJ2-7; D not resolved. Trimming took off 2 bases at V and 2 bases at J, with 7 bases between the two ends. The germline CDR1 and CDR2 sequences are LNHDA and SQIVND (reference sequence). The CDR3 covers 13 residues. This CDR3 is CASSINGPYEQYF. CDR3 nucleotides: TGTGCCAGTAGTATAAACGGTCCCTACGAGCAGTACTTC.

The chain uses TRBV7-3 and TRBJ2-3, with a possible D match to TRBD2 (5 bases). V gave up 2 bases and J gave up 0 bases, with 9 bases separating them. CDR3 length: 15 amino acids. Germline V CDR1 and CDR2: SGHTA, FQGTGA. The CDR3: CASSLAGLSTDTQYF. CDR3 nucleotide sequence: TGTGCCAGCAGCTTAGCGGGCCTCAGCACAGATACGCAGTATTTT.

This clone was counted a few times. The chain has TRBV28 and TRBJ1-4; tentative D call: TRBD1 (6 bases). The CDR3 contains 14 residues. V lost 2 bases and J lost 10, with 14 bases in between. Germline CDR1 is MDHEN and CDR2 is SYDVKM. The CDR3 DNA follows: TGTGCCAGCAGTTTAACCAACAGGGTTGGAAAACTGTTTTTT. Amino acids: CASSLTNRVGKLFF. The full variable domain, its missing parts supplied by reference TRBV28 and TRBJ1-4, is DVKVTQSSRYLVKRTGEKVFLECVQDMDHENMFWYRQDPGLGLRLIYFSYDVKMKEKGDIPEGYSVSREKKERFSLILESASTNQTSMYLCASSLTNRVGKLFFGSGTQLSVL.

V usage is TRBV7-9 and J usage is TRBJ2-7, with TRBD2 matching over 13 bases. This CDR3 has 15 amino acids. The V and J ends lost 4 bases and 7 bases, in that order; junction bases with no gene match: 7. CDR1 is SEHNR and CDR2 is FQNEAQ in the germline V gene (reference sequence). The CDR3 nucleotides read TGTGCCAGCAGCTCCGGACTAGCGGGAGTGGAAGAGCAGTACTTC. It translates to CASSSGLAGVEEQYF.

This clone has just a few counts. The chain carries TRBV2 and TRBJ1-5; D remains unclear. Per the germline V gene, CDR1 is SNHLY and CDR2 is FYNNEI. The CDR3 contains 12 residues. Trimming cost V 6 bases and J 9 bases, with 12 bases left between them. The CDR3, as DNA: TGTGCCAGCAGCGTCCTGGAGGGGCCCCAGCATTTT. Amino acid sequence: CASSVLEGPQHF.

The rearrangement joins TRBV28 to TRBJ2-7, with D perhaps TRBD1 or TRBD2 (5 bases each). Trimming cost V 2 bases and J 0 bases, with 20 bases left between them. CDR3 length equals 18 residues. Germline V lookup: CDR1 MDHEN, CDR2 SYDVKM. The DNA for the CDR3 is TGTGCCAGCAGTTTACACCCTGCCACAGGCGGACTCTCCTACGAGCAGTACTTC. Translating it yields CASSLHPATGGLSYEQYF.

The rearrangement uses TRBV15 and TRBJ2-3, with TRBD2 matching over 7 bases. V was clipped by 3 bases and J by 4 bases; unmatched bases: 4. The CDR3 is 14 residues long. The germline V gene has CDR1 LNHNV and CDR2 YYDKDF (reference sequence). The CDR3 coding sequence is TGTGCCACCAGCAGCGGGAGGAGCGCAGATACGCAGTATTTT. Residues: CATSSGRSADTQYF. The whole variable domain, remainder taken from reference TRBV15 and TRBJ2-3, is DAMVIQNPRYQVTQFGKPVTLSCSQTLNHNVMYWYQQKSSQAPKLLFHYYDKDFNNEADTPDNFQSRRPNTSFCFLDIRSPGLGDTAMYLCATSSGRSADTQYFGPGTRLTVL.

CDR3 sequence reads: CASSSQAETNEQFF. Here the CDR3 DNA reads TGTGCCAGCAGCTCCCAGGCCGAGACCAATGAGCAGTTCTTC. V is TRBV7-2 and J is TRBJ2-1; the D is unclear. CDR1 is SGHTA, CDR2 FQGNSA, per germline. V shed 4 bases and J shed 6 bases, with 13 bases lying between them. This CDR3 comprises 14 residues.